The entry below describes one T cell receptor beta chain. This sample was included in a study of blood T cell repertoires in COVID-19. Study summary: Acute and convalescent COVID-19 samples came from the United States, Italy and Spain. The cDNA or gDNA used as material had been derived from T cells, B-cell-depleted T cells, or PBMCs.

Per the study methods: Counts of nucleated cells, estimated from reference gene primer amplification, were obtained. Assay used: immunoSEQ multiplex PCR; TCRdb lists only in-frame clones, some missing. The V and J calls and clone size were taken over from that table, and D and trimming were inferred from the DNA. The sample shows about 78,000 clones, 90% of them seen only once. This CDR3 contains 16 residues. The germline V and J ends were trimmed by 2 bases and 1 base, with 12 bases remaining between them. Germline V gene lookup returns CDR1 MNHEY and CDR2 SMNVEV (reference sequence). The V and J genes are TRBV27 and TRBJ2-1, with D possibly matching TRBD1 (6 bases). This receptor was identified in a woman in her forties or fifties in a cohort sampled during active COVID-19. The sample consisted of peripheral blood. The CDR3 region is CASSLRTGISYNEQFF. The CDR3 region has the DNA TGTGCCAGCAGTTTAAGAACAGGGATATCCTACAATGAGCAGTTCTTC.